This record concerns one TCR beta chain sequence. The TCRbeta library incorporated unique molecular identifiers. TCRdb processed the PCR reads anew with MiXCR; each CDR3 protein has one entry. The data show hundreds of thousands of distinct CDR3 sequences, approximately 9.8% seen once. Germline CDR1 and CDR2: KGHSH and LQKENI. The CDR3 has 14 amino acids. V dropped 4 bases and J dropped 4; count of bases not matched to a gene: 5. This sample was taken from a study of T-cell reconstitution after alpha-beta-depleted transplantation in children. The chain is built from TRBV18 and TRBJ2-7; 9 nucleotides line up with TRBD1. The specimen comprised PBMCs from the stem cell graft donor, sampled from the stem cell graft. This sequence originates from a human donor who donated a stem cell graft to a child with SCID. The CDR3 loop reads CASSRQGVQYEQYF. Here the CDR3 DNA reads TGTGCCAGCTCACGACAGGGGGTTCAATACGAGCAGTACTTC. Combining the CDR3 with reference TRBV18 and TRBJ2-7 gives the whole variable domain NAGVMQNPRHLVRRRGQEARLRCSPMKGHSHVYWYRQLPEEGLKFMVYLQKENIIDESGMPKERFSAEFPKEGPSILRIQQVVRGDSAAYFCASSRQGVQYEQYFGPGTRLTVT.